This is a list of T cell receptor beta chains from one sample in a study of cytomegalovirus exposure and HLA in healthy donors. Sequencing used immunoSEQ multiplex PCR; TCRdb keeps in-frame clones, though not all of them. The repertoire holds about 150,000 clones, with over 80% as singletons. Input material: PBMCs. The source is a woman between 25 and 40 years old in good health and CMV-seropositive. Each CDR3 is given with its conserved first and last residue. D genes are given only for firm matches. Expanded clones are given a class, and other clones once, few, many or no size at all.

CDR3aa | CDR3nt | v_gene | abundance | j_gene | d_gene
CASSLGGYSNQPQHF | TGTGCCAGCAGCTTAGGCGGGTACAGCAATCAGCCCCAGCATTTT | TRBV7-9 | many | TRBJ1-5 | NA
CASSLEGTTGKLFF | TGCGCCAGCAGCTTGGAGGGCACTACAGGAAAACTGTTTTTT | TRBV5-1 | NA | TRBJ1-4 | NA
CASSLSAYEQYF | TGTGCCAGCAGCTTGTCCGCCTACGAGCAGTACTTC | TRBV5-6 | NA | TRBJ2-7 | NA
CSVEAGTGVTGELFF | TGCAGCGTTGAAGCCGGGACAGGGGTCACCGGGGAGCTGTTTTTT | TRBV29-1 | NA | TRBJ2-2 | TRBD1
CASGASYEQYF | TGTGCCAGCGGGGCTTCCTACGAGCAGTACTTC | TRBV27 | few | TRBJ2-7 | NA
CASSENYSYEQYF | TGTGCCAGCAGTGAAAACTATTCCTACGAGCAGTACTTC | TRBV2 | few | TRBJ2-7 | NA
CATTNGAPAYEQYF | TGTGCCACCACGAATGGGGCTCCAGCCTACGAGCAGTACTTC | TRBV28 | NA | TRBJ2-7 | NA
CASTVVAGLSYTQYF | TGTGCCAGCACCGTGGTGGCAGGGTTAAGTTATACGCAGTATTTT | TRBV28 | NA | TRBJ2-3 | NA
CASSFPGTAPLHF | TGTGCCAGCAGCTTCCCCGGGACAGCACCCCTCCACTTT | TRBV7-2 | NA | TRBJ1-6 | TRBD1
CATSRLLTGDVSYEQYF | TGTGCCACCAGCAGACTCCTGACGGGAGACGTTTCCTACGAGCAGTACTTC | TRBV15 | NA | TRBJ2-7 | NA
CASSDRVQPQHF | TGTGCCAGCAGTGACAGGGTTCAGCCCCAGCATTTT | TRBV2 | NA | TRBJ1-5 | NA
CASRRGTTDTQYF | TGTGCCAGCAGACGGGGGACCACAGATACGCAGTATTTT | TRBV11-2 | once | TRBJ2-3 | NA
CASSLGDRTFTDTQYF | TGTGCCAGCAGCTTAGGAGACAGGACGTTCACAGATACGCAGTATTTT | TRBV7-9 | NA | TRBJ2-3 | NA
CASSIVAGHLYEQYF | TGTGCCAGTAGTATAGTAGCGGGACATCTATACGAGCAGTACTTC | TRBV19 | NA | TRBJ2-7 | TRBD2
CASSPQRTGPNEQFF | TGCGCCAGCAGCCCCCAAAGGACAGGCCCCAATGAGCAGTTCTTC | TRBV10-1 | NA | TRBJ2-1 | TRBD1
CASSITGYGTSGADTQYF | TGTGCCAGTAGTATAACTGGCTACGGGACTAGCGGAGCAGATACGCAGTATTTT | TRBV19 | NA | TRBJ2-3 | TRBD2
CASSLAGYYNEQFF | TGTGCCAGCAGTTTGGCGGGGTACTACAATGAGCAGTTCTTC | TRBV27 | NA | TRBJ2-1 | NA
CASSQDLRLRGYTF | TGCGCCAGCAGCCAAGATCTGCGCCTGCGAGGCTACACCTTC | TRBV4-1 | NA | TRBJ1-2 | NA
CASSQTGNTEAFF | TGTGCCAGCAGTCAGACAGGGAATACTGAAGCTTTCTTT | TRBV7-6 | once | TRBJ1-1 | TRBD1
CASSATGQGYEQYF | TGTGCCAGCAGCGCCACCGGACAGGGCTACGAGCAGTACTTC | TRBV9 | NA | TRBJ2-7 | TRBD1
CASSYGQGSYEQYF | TGTGCCAGCAGTTACGGACAGGGCTCCTACGAGCAGTACTTC | TRBV6-5 | NA | TRBJ2-7 | TRBD1
CASSSGGAGGGEQYF | TGTGCCAGCAGCTCCGGAGGAGCGGGAGGAGGAGAGCAGTACTTC | TRBV28 | NA | TRBJ2-7 | TRBD2
CASSFDRGVTGELFF | TGTGCCAGCAGCTTCGACAGGGGGGTAACCGGGGAGCTGTTTTTT | TRBV5-4 | NA | TRBJ2-2 | TRBD1
CSSLGQENTEAFF | TGCAGCTCCCTCGGACAGGAGAACACTGAAGCTTTCTTT | TRBV29-1 | NA | TRBJ1-1 | TRBD1
CASSDGTSDYNEQFF | TGTGCCAGCAGCGACGGTACTAGCGATTACAATGAGCAGTTCTTC | TRBV6-1 | NA | TRBJ2-1 | TRBD2
CASSQDPSGGRPQYF | TGCGCCAGCAGCCAAGACCCTAGCGGGGGGCGCCCACAGTACTTC | TRBV4-1 | NA | TRBJ2-7 | TRBD2
CASSPSRVGTEAFF | TGTGCCAGCAGCCCCAGCAGGGTAGGAACTGAAGCTTTCTTT | TRBV27 | NA | TRBJ1-1 | NA
CASRNPYRGSVQYF | TGTGCCAGCAGAAACCCTTACAGGGGAAGTGTGCAGTACTTC | TRBV11-2 | NA | TRBJ2-7 | TRBD1
CASSLARTLQGRSETQYF | TGCGCCAGCAGCTTGGCCCGGACGCTACAGGGGCGGTCGGAGACCCAGTACTTC | TRBV5-1 | NA | TRBJ2-5 | TRBD1
CASSVPGGVGSNQPQHF | TGTGCCAGCAGTGTACCGGGGGGGGTTGGCAGCAATCAGCCCCAGCATTTT | TRBV28 | once | TRBJ1-5 | NA
CASTGGRFTEAFF | TGTGCCAGCACGGGGGGTAGGTTCACTGAAGCTTTCTTT | TRBV2 | once | TRBJ1-1 | NA
CASGPLLGQPQHF | TGTGCCAGCGGCCCCTTGCTTGGTCAGCCCCAGCATTTT | TRBV6-1 | NA | TRBJ1-5 | NA
CASTGTSGGDQETQYF | TGTGCCAGCACCGGGACTAGCGGGGGGGACCAAGAGACCCAGTACTTC | TRBV2 | once | TRBJ2-5 | TRBD2
CASITTRQYNEQFF | TGTGCCAGCATAACGACTAGACAGTACAATGAGCAGTTCTTC | TRBV6-1 | few | TRBJ2-1 | NA
CASSFYRSNQPQHF | TGTGCCAGCAGCTTTTACAGGAGCAATCAGCCCCAGCATTTT | TRBV12-1 | NA | TRBJ1-5 | NA
CASRGTVNQPQHF | TGTGCCAGCAGGGGCACAGTCAATCAGCCCCAGCATTTT | TRBV6-1 | NA | TRBJ1-5 | NA
CASSYSGLAVNEQFF | TGTGCCAGCAGTTACTCGGGACTAGCGGTCAATGAGCAGTTCTTC | TRBV6-6 | NA | TRBJ2-1 | TRBD2
CASSPRQGVYEQYF | TGTGCCAGCTCACCAAGACAGGGGGTCTACGAGCAGTACTTC | TRBV18 | NA | TRBJ2-7 | TRBD1
CASSLFGVGANEAFF | TGTGCCAGCAGTTTATTCGGTGTGGGGGCTAATGAAGCTTTCTTT | TRBV27 | NA | TRBJ1-1 | NA
CASSPKTSKDEQFF | TGTGCCAGCAGCCCGAAGACTAGCAAGGACGAGCAGTTCTTC | TRBV13 | NA | TRBJ2-1 | TRBD2
CASSILTSGGGNEQFF | TGTGCCAGCAGCATACTGACTAGCGGGGGCGGCAATGAGCAGTTCTTC | TRBV7-2 | NA | TRBJ2-1 | TRBD2
CASSWETGDEKLFF | TGCGCCAGCAGCTGGGAGACAGGGGACGAAAAACTGTTTTTT | TRBV5-1 | NA | TRBJ1-4 | TRBD1
CATSRGITETVLTF | TGTGCCACCAGCAGAGGTATTACGGAGACCGTCCTGACTTTC | TRBV15 | NA | TRBJ2-6 | NA
CASSLPFAGMGEQYF | TGTGCCAGCAGTTTACCGTTTGCGGGTATGGGCGAGCAGTACTTC | TRBV28 | NA | TRBJ2-7 | NA
CASSSDRGSPLHF | TGTGCCAGTAGCTCGGACAGGGGTTCACCCCTCCACTTT | TRBV19 | NA | TRBJ1-6 | TRBD1
CASSLIGAGTDTQYF | TGTGCCAGCAGCTTAATCGGCGCGGGGACAGATACGCAGTATTTT | TRBV7-3 | NA | TRBJ2-3 | NA
CASSLGSGGPGTQYF | TGTGCCAGCAGCTTGGGCTCAGGGGGCCCGGGTACGCAGTATTTT | TRBV5-4 | NA | TRBJ2-3 | TRBD1
CASSPSGRAITGELFF | TGCGCCAGCAGCCCCAGCGGGAGGGCCATCACCGGGGAGCTGTTTTTT | TRBV5-1 | NA | TRBJ2-2 | TRBD2
CSGYSQETQYF | TGCAGTGGGTACAGTCAAGAGACCCAGTACTTC | TRBV20-1 | NA | TRBJ2-5 | NA
CASSFTGGAGDTQYF | TGTGCCAGCAGCTTCACAGGGGGCGCGGGAGATACGCAGTATTTT | TRBV7-2 | NA | TRBJ2-3 | TRBD1
CASSVLAGDTDTQYF | TGTGCCAGCAGCGTACTAGCGGGAGACACAGATACGCAGTATTTT | TRBV9 | NA | TRBJ2-3 | TRBD2
CASSVGLGQPQHF | TGTGCCAGCAGCGTGGGGCTTGGACAGCCCCAGCATTTT | TRBV9 | once | TRBJ1-5 | NA